A single sample is the source of the 4 T cell receptor beta chains below, sequenced in a study of blood T cell repertoires in COVID-19. Here immunoSEQ multiplex PCR was the method, and the copy in TCRdb shows in-frame clones only, minus some. The sample includes around 260,000 clones, 83% seen only once; the top ten take roughly 9.4%. The sample was peripheral blood. The source of these receptors is a woman in her fifties or sixties who had recovered from COVID-19.

V and J are TRBV7-2 and TRBJ1-2; TRBD1 is a possible D gene (6 bases). Trimming took 3 bases from V and 6 from J, leaving 17 bases between them. In germline, CDR1 is SGHTA, CDR2 FQGNSA. This CDR3 region has 15 residues. As DNA, the CDR3 is TGTGCCAGCAGCTTGGCCTACGACAGGCTCAATGGCTACACCTTC. Translated, it gives CASSLAYDRLNGYTF.

The chain couples TRBV7-2 to TRBJ2-7, with 10 bases lining up with TRBD1. Germline V lookup: CDR1 SGHTA, CDR2 FQGNSA. The J segment lost 3 bases and the V segment lost 5 bases, leaving 7 bases of the junction unmatched. The CDR3 has 15 amino acids. The CDR3 loop is CASSPPGQGYYEQYF. The DNA of the CDR3 is TGTGCCAGCAGCCCCCCGGGACAGGGGTACTACGAGCAGTACTTC.

This clone was seen only once. The genes are TRBV7-8 and TRBJ1-3, with D hard to call. In germline, CDR1 is SGHVS, CDR2 FQNEAQ. This CDR3 spans 15 amino acids. Deletions cut 5 bases from V and 0 bases from J, with 11 bases between. DNA for the CDR3: TGTGCCAGCAGCCGCCGGGTGACCTCTGGAAACACCATATATTTT. It yields the protein CASSRRVTSGNTIYF.

This sequence joins TRBV24-1 and TRBJ2-1, with TRBD1 matching over 11 bases. CDR1 and CDR2 from the germline V gene are KGHDR and SFDVKD. CDR3 size: 16 residues. J gave up 6 bases and V 4 bases, and 7 bases lay outside the gene matches. CDR3: CATSDQGQGAGNEQFF. CDR3 DNA: TGTGCCACCAGTGACCAAGGACAGGGGGCTGGCAATGAGCAGTTCTTC.